The entry below describes one T cell receptor beta chain. This sample stems from a study of OX40 agonist ivuxolimab in advanced cancers. About the research overall: The dose-escalation cohort was around 83% male, with a mean age of around 60 years, ranging about 23 to 90.

This CDR3 spans 14 amino acids. Germline trimming cut 6 bases from V and 5 bases from J; bases unmatched to any gene: 7. Germline-derived CDR1 and CDR2 are MNHEY and SVGAGI. Using immunoSEQ multiplex PCR, the repertoire was profiled, and TCRdb retains in-frame clones only, with some absent. The sample shows tens of thousands of clones, approximately 87% of them seen only once. This TCR came from an adult with an advanced solid tumor such as melanoma, head and neck, liver or kidney cancer. The starting material was CD4+ or CD8+ T cells sorted from blood, obtained in a trial of the OX40 agonist ivuxolimab. The chain carries TRBV6-5 and TRBJ2-1, with 7 bases fitting TRBD1. The CDR3 here is CASRAGTENNEQFF. The DNA of the CDR3 is TGTGCCAGCAGGGCCGGGACAGAAAACAATGAGCAGTTCTTC.